The entry below gives a single TCR beta chain sequence along with its context. Its antigen is still unknown. The V end lost 0 bases, the J end lost 5 bases, and 17 bases lay between the germline ends. The germline V gene encodes CDR1 SSHAT and CDR2 FNYEAQ (reference sequence). The length of the CDR3 is 18 residues. This entry comes from a study of early stage breast cancer tumors. Findings of the study overall: Commonly generated sequences made up most enriched TCRB sequences shared between patients.

TCRdb's copy holds only in-frame clones and misses some; the assay was immunoSEQ multiplex PCR. The profile shows approximately 3,000 clones, roughly 64% of them singletons. Source material: breast tumor tissue. The receptor comes from a person aged 35-49 years with breast cancer. The chain couples TRBV7-7 to TRBJ2-6; D call uncertain. CDR3 sequence reads: CASSLAPVPQSRANVLTF. CDR3 DNA: TGTGCCAGCAGCTTAGCGCCAGTGCCACAAAGTCGGGCCAACGTCCTGACTTTC.